The 25 T cell receptor beta chains below were found in one sample sequenced in a study of tumor-infiltrating lymphocytes in primary liver carcinoma (dated by TCRdb to 2015 to 2018). Reads for this sample came from an Illumina HiSeq 2500. A constant-region primer and ProtoScript II reverse transcriptase were used to reverse-transcribe TCRbeta-specific cDNA from about 500 ng total RNA. The TCRbeta libraries were prepared through three rounds of nested multiplex PCR following a slightly modified ARM-PCR procedure. Multiplex TRBV1-TRBV30 forward primers and a Cbeta reverse primer were used in the first two PCR rounds, each of which was run for around 9 cycles. The public reads were quality trimmed at Q25 with fastp and then assembled into clones with MiXCR by TCRdb, keeping productive beta chains. Each record represents a unique CDR3 protein, reported with the most common genes and DNA among its rows. For this sample there are 100,000 to 150,000 distinct CDR3 sequences; around 60% appear just once. The ten top clones hold approximately 8.9% of the sample.

Without any cell sorting, total RNA and DNA were extracted together from 20-30 mg of bulk tissue using the AllPrep DNA/RNA mini kit. The sequencing input was liver tumor tissue from sampling region 3. In the paper's terms, the cell subset or site label means: tumor region T3, left-lateral pole. These receptor sequences come from a woman aged 60 to 75 with primary liver carcinoma and hepatitis B virus infection.

The chain uses TRBV29-1 and TRBJ2-2; TRBD2 aligns across 10 bases. The CDR3 sequence is 14 residues long. Per germline, CDR1 SQVTM and CDR2 ANQGSEA. Trimming cost V 4 bases and J 10 bases; bases outside gene matches: 9. The CDR3 loop is CSVGTSGNTMELFF. In nucleotides, the CDR3 is TGCAGCGTTGGGACTAGCGGTAACACCATGGAGCTGTTTTTT.

The chain recombines TRBV2 with TRBJ2-1; D is possibly TRBD2 (5 bases). Trimming took 0 bases from V and 9 from J, leaving 9 bases between them. Germline lookup yields CDR1 SNHLY and CDR2 FYNNEI. This CDR3 comprises 13 residues. The CDR3 DNA sequence: TGTGCCAGCAGTGAAGCGGGCCGGGGTGAGCAGTTCTTC. Translation: CASSEAGRGEQFF.

This chain uses TRBV28 with TRBJ2-1, with 15 bases aligning to TRBD2. Germline CDR1 and CDR2: MDHEN and SYDVKM. The CDR3 totals 19 residues. The J segment lost 1 base and the V segment lost 4 bases, leaving 8 bases of the junction unmatched. The CDR3 here is CASSSRGLAGGGSYNEQFF. DNA of the CDR3: TGTGCCAGCAGTTCACGGGGACTAGCGGGAGGAGGGTCCTACAATGAGCAGTTCTTC.

A word on this clonotype: One end of the junction varies from germline; a read error may be responsible. This chain uses TRBV11-2 with TRBJ2-5, with D perhaps being TRBD1 or TRBD2 (5 bases each). This CDR3 has 12 residues. The germline CDR1 and CDR2 sequences are SGHAT and FQNNGV. This CDR3 reads CASSHLGEIQYF. The DNA for the CDR3 is TGTGCCAGTAGCCACCTAGGGGAGATCCAGTACTTC.

This clonotype has more than one count but fewer than ten. The V gene is TRBV2, the J gene TRBJ2-2; 8 nucleotides match TRBD2. The V segment lost 3 bases and the J segment 4 bases; nucleotides outside the gene matches: 4. The length of the CDR3 is 15 residues. Germline V gives CDR1 SNHLY, CDR2 FYNNEI. The CDR3 nucleotides are TGTGCCAGCAGTGAGGTCCTAGCGGGCACCGGGGAGCTGTTTTTT. Amino acids: CASSEVLAGTGELFF.

The rearrangement links TRBV6-5 to TRBJ1-3; D is unclear. V lost 8 bases and J lost 4, with 15 bases in between. Germline CDR1 is MNHEY and CDR2 is SVGAGI. The CDR3 runs 14 residues. CDR3 protein: CASCARAGGNTIYF. In DNA form, the CDR3 reads TGTGCCAGCTGCGCGAGGGCGGGGGGAAACACCATATATTTT.

In regard to this clonotype: A much larger clone differs from this one at a single base, so this may be a read error. This chain links TRBV5-4 with TRBJ1-1; 8 bases map to TRBD1. The CDR3 totals 13 residues. Germline V gives CDR1 SGHNT, CDR2 YYREEE (reference sequence). CDR3 protein: CASRNQGALEASF. DNA of the CDR3: TGTGCCAGCAGAAATCAGGGGGCACTTGAAGCTTCCTTT.

As regards this clonotype: This sequence may be a read error, since a much larger clone differs from it by one base. The V and J genes are TRBV28 and TRBJ2-7; a possible D gene is TRBD2 (5 bases). The CDR3 totals 15 residues. Germline CDR1 and CDR2: MDHEN and SYDVKM. Here the CDR3 DNA reads TGTGCCAGGAGTTTACAACTAGTTCCCCCTTACGAGCAGTACTTC. The encoded protein is CARSLQLVPPYEQYF.

Regarding this clonotype: A much larger clone lies one base from this, so it may be a read error. The CDR3 sequence is CSLEKQANYGYTF. The CDR3 region has the DNA TGCAGCCTTGAGAAACAAGCTAACTATGGCTACACCTTC. The V and J genes are TRBV29-1 and TRBJ1-2; D uncertain. CDR1 and CDR2 from the germline V gene are SQVTM and ANQGSEA. This CDR3 has 13 amino acids.

Ten or more counts support this clonotype. The chain uses TRBV6-1 and TRBJ1-1; TRBD1 is a possible D gene (5 bases). Germline V CDR1 and CDR2: MNHNS, SASEGT. Trimming cost V 4 bases and J 7 bases, with 19 bases left between them. CDR3 size: 15 residues. The DNA for the CDR3 is TGTGCCAGCAGTGGACGGGACCGAGCTTTCGTTGAAGCTTTCTTT. Protein sequence: CASSGRDRAFVEAFF.

With regard to this clonotype: One end of the junction does not line up with germline, which may come from a read error. J is TRBJ1-5 and V is TRBV28, with 7 bases identical to TRBD1. The CDR3 runs to 15 residues. Per the germline V gene, CDR1 is MDHEN and CDR2 is SYDVKM. The CDR3 DNA sequence: TGTGCCAGCAGTACGTGGCAGGGGGGCAACCAGCCCCAGCATTTT. It is translated as CASSTWQGGNQPQHF. Filled out from reference TRBV28 and TRBJ1-5, the complete variable domain reads DVKVTQSSRYLVKRTGEKVFLECVQDMDHENMFWYRQDPGLGLRLIYFSYDVKMKEKGDIPEGYSVSREKKERFSLILESASTNQTSMYLCASSTWQGGNQPQHFGDGTRLSIL.

About this clonotype itself: Germline and junction disagree at one end, which may indicate a read error. The chain carries TRBV5-1 and TRBJ2-6; D remains unclear. The CDR3 has 16 amino acids. From germline, CDR1 is SGHRS and CDR2 YFSETQ. CDR3 nucleotide sequence: TGCGCCAACAGCTTGAATATCGAGGCTGGGGCCAACGTCCTGACTTTC. It yields the protein CANSLNIEAGANVLTF. Drawing the rest from reference TRBV5-1 and TRBJ2-6, the complete variable domain is KAGVTQTPRYLIKTRGQQVTLSCSPISGHRSVSWYQQTPGQGLQFLFEYFSETQRNKGNFPGRFSGRQFSNSRSEMNVSTLELGDSALYLCANSLNIEAGANVLTFGAGSRLTVL.

V and J are TRBV11-2 and TRBJ2-7; TRBD1 matches at 7 bases. The CDR3 totals 15 residues. Germline trimming cut 5 bases from V and 7 bases from J; bases unmatched to any gene: 14. Germline V CDR1 and CDR2: SGHAT, FQNNGV. The CDR3: CASSPRGTVPGEQYF. The CDR3, as DNA: TGTGCCAGCAGCCCCAGAGGGACAGTCCCGGGGGAGCAGTACTTC.

This clonotype has only one observation. This may be a read error: a much more frequent sequence differs by one nucleotide. V usage is TRBV7-9 and J usage is TRBJ2-5; D unresolved. CDR1 is SEHNR, CDR2 FQNEAQ, per germline (reference sequence). The CDR3 runs 12 residues. The CDR3 DNA is TGTGCCAGCAGCTTTGGTGTAGAGACCAAGTACTTC. This gives the protein CASSFGVETKYF.

Regarding this clonotype: Lacking the conserved final phenylalanine or tryptophan, this CDR3 likely reflects a read error. The rearrangement links TRBV14 to TRBJ2-4, with D hard to call. This CDR3 region has 15 residues. Germline CDR1 reads SGHDN; CDR2 reads FVKESK. Trimming took off 4 bases at V and 2 bases at J, with 12 bases between the two ends. The CDR3 DNA reads TGTGCCAGCAGCCCCGGAGACACTTCCAAAAACATTCAGTACCTC. Residues: CASSPGDTSKNIQYL.

This clonotype was detected only a few times. The junction departs from the called germline gene at one end, perhaps through a read error. This rearrangement joins TRBV5-1 to TRBJ1-1; D is unresolved. Germline CDR1 and CDR2: SGHRS and YFSETQ. CDR3 length: 16 residues. The CDR3 DNA is TGCGCCAGCGGCTTGGAGGCTCGGGTGAGAAACACTGAAGCTTTCTTT. Protein product: CASGLEARVRNTEAFF.

This clonotype was counted between two and nine times. The chain employs TRBV7-9 and TRBJ1-1, with D possibly TRBD1 on 6 matching bases. Germline-derived CDR1 and CDR2 are SEHNR and FQNEAQ (reference sequence). The CDR3 runs 16 residues. V lost 1 base to trimming and J lost 4 bases, with 16 bases between them. CDR3 sequence: CASSLVGAGRSTEAFF. The CDR3 nucleotides read TGTGCCAGCAGCTTAGTGGGGGCAGGTCGGAGCACTGAAGCTTTCTTT. The entire variable domain, with the rest obtained from reference TRBV7-9 and TRBJ1-1, is as follows: DTGVSQNPRHKITKRGQNVTFRCDPISEHNRLYWYRQTLGQGPEFLTYFQNEAQLEKSRLLSDRFSAERPKGSFSTLEIQRTEQGDSAMYLCASSLVGAGRSTEAFFGQGTRLTVV.

In regard to this clonotype: Given the absence of the conserved phenylalanine or tryptophan at the CDR3 end, a read error is likely. The chain carries TRBV6-5 and TRBJ1-1; weak D call: TRBD1 (5 bases). The CDR3 is 15 amino acids. The germline CDR1 and CDR2 sequences are MNHEY and SVGAGI. The CDR3 spells CVSRRSSGTGTEAFS. The DNA for the CDR3 is TGTGTCAGCAGACGGTCGTCGGGGACGGGTACTGAAGCTTTCTCT.

This clonotype was counted ten times or more. The CDR3 reads CASSHQTLLTGGNEQFF. The CDR3, as DNA: TGCGCCAGCAGCCACCAAACCCTCCTTACAGGGGGCAATGAGCAGTTCTTC. V and J are TRBV4-1 and TRBJ2-1; TRBD1 aligns across 8 bases. The CDR3 has 17 amino acids. Germline loops: CDR1 MGHRA, CDR2 YSYEKL. J lost 6 bases, V lost 3 bases, and 13 bases had no gene match.

The chain recombines TRBV29-1 with TRBJ2-7, with TRBD1 identical over 8 bases. Per germline, CDR1 SQVTM and CDR2 ANQGSEA. V shed 6 bases and J 5 bases; nucleotides not matched to a gene: 12. This CDR3 is 14 amino acids long. CDR3 amino acids: CSVLDRAVTNEQYF. The CDR3 nucleotides are TGCAGCGTCCTGGACAGGGCGGTTACAAACGAGCAGTACTTC.

About this clonotype: A junction boundary mismatches the germline segment, possibly from a read error. The chain is built from TRBV11-2 and TRBJ1-6; TRBD1 might be the D (5 bases). Germline V gene lookup returns CDR1 SGHAT and CDR2 FQNNGV. This CDR3 contains 15 residues. CDR3 DNA: TGTACCAGCAGCTTAGAATGGGGGAGTAATTCACCCCTCCACTTT. It yields the protein CTSSLEWGSNSPLHF.

Concerning this clonotype: At one boundary the junction diverges from the germline segment, which might be a read error. V usage is TRBV30 and J usage is TRBJ1-1; the D gene is possibly TRBD1 (5 bases). The germline V gene has CDR1 GTSNPN and CDR2 SVGIG (reference sequence). The CDR3 is made up of 15 amino acids. The CDR3, as DNA: TGTGCCTGGAGACATACGAGGGGCTCCCACACTGAAGTTTTCTTT. It specifies CAWRHTRGSHTEVFF.

Of note for this clonotype: One end of the junction does not line up with germline, which may come from a read error. The rearrangement uses TRBV11-3 and TRBJ2-3, with 8 bases aligning to TRBD2. In germline, CDR1 is SGHNT, CDR2 YENEEA. The CDR3 totals 14 residues. CDR3 in DNA: TGTGCCAGCAGCCCTCGGACTAGCCCAGATATGCAGTGTTTT. Amino acids: CASSPRTSPDMQCF. Combining the CDR3 with reference TRBV11-3 and TRBJ2-3 gives the whole variable domain EAGVVQSPRYKIIEKKQPVAFWCNPISGHNTLYWYLQNLGQGPELLIRYENEEAVDDSQLPKDRFSAERLKGVDSTLKIQPAELGDSAVYLCASSPRTSPDMQCFGPGTRLTVL.

A remark on this clonotype: This may stem from a read error, because a much larger clone lies one nucleotide away. The chain links TRBV28 to TRBJ2-7; D perhaps matches TRBD2 (6 bases). CDR1 and CDR2 from the germline V gene are MDHEN and SYDVKM. The CDR3 is 15 amino acids. This CDR3 is CAVSGTRRRAYKQYF. The DNA for the CDR3 is TGTGCCGTCTCCGGGACTCGCCGTAGGGCCTACAAGCAGTACTTC.

This clonotype was picked up one time. The CDR3 does not end in the conserved phenylalanine or tryptophan, so this is likely a read error. The chain recombines TRBV12-3 or TRBV12-4 with TRBJ2-1; TRBD2 agrees at 10 bases. The V segment lost 9 bases and the J segment 8 bases; nucleotides outside the gene matches: 7. CDR3 size: 13 residues. CDR3 nucleotides: TGTGCCAGTAGCACTAGCGGGACCCATGAGCAGTTCTTA. Its protein is CASSTSGTHEQFL.